Presented here are 10 T cell receptor beta chains from one specimen sequenced in a study of T-cell memory formation after mild COVID-19. One entry per CDR3 protein results from TCRdb running MiXCR on the 5' RACE reads. The top ten clones hold less than 6.5% of a sample with 95,000 to 120,000 distinct CDR3 sequences, 18% of them seen once. Sample: PBMCs or a T cell subset sorted from them (not recorded which). These receptors all come from a man aged 18 to 35 who had mild COVID-19 (a few samples of this study predate the infection). Cell type and time point are not known.

This clonotype was seen more than once but under ten times. The rearrangement links TRBV5-1 to TRBJ2-5; 7 bases fit TRBD1. V lost 0 bases, J lost 5 bases, and 10 bases stayed unmatched. Germline V gives CDR1 SGHRS, CDR2 YFSETQ. CDR3 length: 16 residues. The CDR3 here is CASSLGDSQFSETQYF. Here the CDR3 DNA reads TGCGCCAGCAGCTTGGGGGACAGCCAATTTTCGGAGACCCAGTACTTC.

The chain combines TRBV18 with TRBJ2-5, with TRBD1 matching over 9 bases. The CDR3 sequence is 14 residues long. The germline V gene has CDR1 KGHSH and CDR2 LQKENI. With V trimmed by 3 bases and J by 5 bases, 4 bases remained unmatched. The CDR3 DNA follows: TGTGCCAGCTCACCGGGACAGGGTTCCGAGACCCAGTACTTC. Encoded protein: CASSPGQGSETQYF.

The V call is TRBV7-9, the J call TRBJ1-2, with 8 bases that match TRBD1. Trimming cost V 5 bases and J 4 bases; bases outside gene matches: 12. The CDR3 runs 16 residues. CDR1 and CDR2 (germline): SEHNR, FQNEAQ (reference sequence). In DNA form, the CDR3 reads TGTGCCAGCAGCCTTGGCAGGGGGCGAAATAGCTATGGCTACACCTTC. It yields the protein CASSLGRGRNSYGYTF.

This CDR3 is CASSLSGDRDFQTQYF. CDR3 bases: TGTGCCAGCAGCTTGTCTGGGGACAGAGACTTCCAGACCCAGTACTTC. The chain has TRBV5-6 and TRBJ2-5; 7 bases match TRBD1. The CDR3 consists of 16 residues. Germline assignment: CDR1 SGHDT and CDR2 YYEEEE. V gave up 1 base and J gave up 6 bases; unmatched junction bases: 12.

DNA for the CDR3: TGCAGTGCTAGAGCGGGCGGCAATCAGCCCCAGCATTTT. Residues: CSARAGGNQPQHF. This chain links TRBV20-1 with TRBJ1-5; D remains unclear. The ends were cut back, 1 base at V and 2 bases at J, with 6 bases in the middle. The CDR3 contains 13 residues. Looked up from germline, CDR1 is DFQATT and CDR2 is SNEGSKA (reference sequence).

The rearrangement uses TRBV12-3 or TRBV12-4 and TRBJ2-1; weak D call: TRBD2 (7 bases). V shed 6 bases and J shed 4 bases, with 19 bases lying between them. The CDR3 is made up of 16 amino acids. The DNA for the CDR3 is TGTGCCAGCAGCCCAAGTCGGGGGGCCCATTACAATGAGCAGTTCTTC. This translates into CASSPSRGAHYNEQFF.

V gene TRBV11-3 combines with J gene TRBJ1-1, with D unresolved. The CDR3 extends over 13 amino acids. V lost 1 base to trimming and J lost 1 base, with 4 bases between them. CDR1 SGHNT and CDR2 YENEEA come from the germline V gene. CDR3 in amino acids: CASSLAPNTEAFF. DNA of the CDR3: TGTGCCAGCAGCTTAGCTCCGAACACTGAAGCTTTCTTT.

This clonotype was detected a few times. The chain has TRBV5-5 and TRBJ2-1, with D tentatively TRBD2 (5 bases). This CDR3 contains 15 residues. V was clipped by 0 bases and J by 8 bases, with 15 bases between them. Germline V gene data show CDR1 as SGHKS and CDR2 as YYEKEE (reference sequence). The CDR3, as DNA: TGTGCCAGCAGCTTGGCGGGGTACAACCGCGATGAGCAGTTCTTC. Translated, it gives CASSLAGYNRDEQFF.

The CDR3 loop reads CASSPPGSGTGETQYF. In DNA form, the CDR3 reads TGTGCCAGCAGTCCCCCGGGGTCAGGAACAGGGGAGACCCAGTACTTC. This chain joins TRBV12-3 or TRBV12-4 and TRBJ2-5; TRBD1 is a possible D gene (6 bases). The CDR3 has 16 residues. Trimming pared 5 bases from V and 5 bases from J, leaving 21 bases between.

Only a few counts were recorded for this clonotype. The rearrangement links TRBV20-1 to TRBJ1-1; D perhaps matches TRBD1 (5 bases). CDR1 and CDR2 from the germline V gene are DFQATT and SNEGSKA (reference sequence). The V and J ends lost 5 bases and 5 bases respectively, with 12 bases between them. CDR3 length equals 12 residues. This chain's CDR3 is CSADQGGTEAFF. The CDR3 coding sequence is TGCAGTGCTGATCAGGGTGGGACTGAAGCTTTCTTT.